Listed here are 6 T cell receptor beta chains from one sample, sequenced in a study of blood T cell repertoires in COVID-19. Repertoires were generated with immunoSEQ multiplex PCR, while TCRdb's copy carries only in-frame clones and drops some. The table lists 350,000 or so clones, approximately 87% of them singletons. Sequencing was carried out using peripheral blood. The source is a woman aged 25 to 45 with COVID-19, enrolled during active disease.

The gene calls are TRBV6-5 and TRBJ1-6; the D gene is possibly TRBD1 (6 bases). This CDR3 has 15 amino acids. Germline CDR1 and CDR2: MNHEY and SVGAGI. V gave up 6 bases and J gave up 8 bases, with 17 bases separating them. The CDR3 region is CASSPARTAYSPLHF. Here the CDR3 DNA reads TGTGCCAGCAGCCCCGCCCGGACAGCATATTCACCCCTCCACTTT.

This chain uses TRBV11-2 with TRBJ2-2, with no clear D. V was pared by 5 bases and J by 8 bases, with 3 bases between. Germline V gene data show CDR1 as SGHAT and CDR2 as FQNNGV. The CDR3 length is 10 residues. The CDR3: CASSRGELFF. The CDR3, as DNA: TGTGCCAGCAGCCGGGGGGAGCTGTTTTTT.

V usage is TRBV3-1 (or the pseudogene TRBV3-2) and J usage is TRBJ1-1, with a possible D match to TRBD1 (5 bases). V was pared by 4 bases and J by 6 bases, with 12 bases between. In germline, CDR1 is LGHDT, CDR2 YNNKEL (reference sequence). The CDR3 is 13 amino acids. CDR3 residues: CASSRIWGAEAFF. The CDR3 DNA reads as TGTGCCAGCAGCCGGATTTGGGGCGCTGAAGCTTTCTTT.

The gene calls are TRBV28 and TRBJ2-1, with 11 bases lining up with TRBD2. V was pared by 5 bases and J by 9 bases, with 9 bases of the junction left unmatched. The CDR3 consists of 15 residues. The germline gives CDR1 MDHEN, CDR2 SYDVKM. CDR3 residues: CASSPLAGTSGEQFF. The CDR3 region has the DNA TGTGCCAGCAGTCCTCTTGCCGGGACTAGCGGTGAGCAGTTCTTC. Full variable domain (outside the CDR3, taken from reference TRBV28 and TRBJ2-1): DVKVTQSSRYLVKRTGEKVFLECVQDMDHENMFWYRQDPGLGLRLIYFSYDVKMKEKGDIPEGYSVSREKKERFSLILESASTNQTSMYLCASSPLAGTSGEQFFGPGTRLTVL.

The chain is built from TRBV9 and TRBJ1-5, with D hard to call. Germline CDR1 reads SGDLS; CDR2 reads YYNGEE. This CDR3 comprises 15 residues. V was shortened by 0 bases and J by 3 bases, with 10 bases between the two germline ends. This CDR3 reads CASSVGGGTNQPQHF. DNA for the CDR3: TGTGCCAGCAGCGTAGGTGGCGGAACCAATCAGCCCCAGCATTTT.

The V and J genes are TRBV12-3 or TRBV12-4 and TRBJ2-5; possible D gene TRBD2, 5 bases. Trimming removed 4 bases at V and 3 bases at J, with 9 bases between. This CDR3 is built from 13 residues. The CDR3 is CASSSGLKETQYF. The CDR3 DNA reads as TGTGCCAGCAGTTCCGGACTGAAAGAGACCCAGTACTTC.